This entry lists 3 T cell receptor beta chains sequenced from one sample in a study of T cell changes during pregnancy in multiple sclerosis. Clones were read by immunoSEQ multiplex PCR, and TCRdb kept only the in-frame ones, dropping some. The sample has more than 25,000 clones, roughly 91% seen once. The sample was CD8+ T cells from peripheral blood mononuclear cells, taken in the second trimester of pregnancy. The receptors stem from a female donor in good health, enrolled as a control in a pregnancy study.

This clone was seen a few times. The chain joins TRBV21-1 to TRBJ2-7; the table assigns TRBD1, which was not confirmed against the DNA. TRBV21-1 is assigned pseudogene status. The CDR3 contains 11 residues. CDR3 coding DNA: TGTGCCAGCAGCAATGGAGACAGGGAGAGCTTC. This gives the protein CASSNGDRESF.

This chain joins TRBV30 and TRBJ1-2, with D possibly matching TRBD1 (5 bases). Germline CDR1 reads GTSNPN; CDR2 reads SVGIG (reference sequence). The V and J ends lost 5 bases and 6 bases respectively, with 16 bases between them. This CDR3 has 13 residues. CDR3 DNA sequence: TGTGCCTGGCCAGGCGGGGGGGGACATGGCTACACCTTC. Protein sequence: CAWPGGGGHGYTF.

The chain is built from TRBV5-1 and TRBJ2-7, with 9 bases identical to TRBD1. The CDR3 covers 14 residues. Germline V gene data show CDR1 as SGHRS and CDR2 as YFSETQ. V shed 0 bases and J 2 bases; nucleotides not matched to a gene: 0. The CDR3 bases are TGCGCCAGCAGCTTGGGACAGGGGGCCTACGAGCAGTACTTC. Translation: CASSLGQGAYEQYF.